This TCR beta chain was documented in a study of vaccination effects on CD4 cells after COVID-19. TCRdb's copy holds only in-frame clones and misses some; the assay was immunoSEQ multiplex PCR. The data show under 45,000 clones, roughly 70% seen once. Viral peptide pools were used in the ViraFEST assay to expand antigen-specific CD4+ T cells, and sequencing came afterward. Following 10 days of culture, CD4+ T cells were isolated. Vaccinees lacked prior SARS-CoV-2 infection and tested negative for nucleocapsid antibodies. IL-2 at about 10 IU/ml and peptides at 10 ug/ml were added to cultured PBMC, fewer than 2.5 million per well. Turning to this clone: Its antigen is not identified.

V was shortened by 6 bases and J by 10 bases, with 15 bases between the two germline ends. This CDR3 is 12 amino acids long. Looked up from germline, CDR1 is MDHEN and CDR2 is SYDVKM. Here the sequenced sample was CD4+ T cells from PBMCs cultured with HCoV-OC43 spike peptides, taken before COVID-19 vaccination. Specified subset: HCoV-OC43 spike overlapping peptide pool stimulation. The TCR was taken from a human donor who received a COVID-19 vaccine. The chain joins TRBV28 to TRBJ1-1; perhaps TRBD1 as D (6 bases). CDR3 loop: CASRYQQGRAFF. CDR3 bases: TGTGCCAGCAGGTATCAACAGGGCAGAGCTTTCTTT.